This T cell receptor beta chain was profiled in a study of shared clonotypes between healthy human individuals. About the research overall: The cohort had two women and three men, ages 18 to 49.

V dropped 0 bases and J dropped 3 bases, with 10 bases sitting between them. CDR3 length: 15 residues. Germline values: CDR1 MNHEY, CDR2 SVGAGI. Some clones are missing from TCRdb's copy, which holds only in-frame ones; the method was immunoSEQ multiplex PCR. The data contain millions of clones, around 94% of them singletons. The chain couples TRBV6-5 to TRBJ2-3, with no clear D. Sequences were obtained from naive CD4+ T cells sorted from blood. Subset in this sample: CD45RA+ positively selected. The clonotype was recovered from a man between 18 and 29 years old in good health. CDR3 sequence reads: CASSYSGVETDTQYF. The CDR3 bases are TGTGCCAGCAGTTACTCGGGCGTGGAGACAGATACGCAGTATTTT.